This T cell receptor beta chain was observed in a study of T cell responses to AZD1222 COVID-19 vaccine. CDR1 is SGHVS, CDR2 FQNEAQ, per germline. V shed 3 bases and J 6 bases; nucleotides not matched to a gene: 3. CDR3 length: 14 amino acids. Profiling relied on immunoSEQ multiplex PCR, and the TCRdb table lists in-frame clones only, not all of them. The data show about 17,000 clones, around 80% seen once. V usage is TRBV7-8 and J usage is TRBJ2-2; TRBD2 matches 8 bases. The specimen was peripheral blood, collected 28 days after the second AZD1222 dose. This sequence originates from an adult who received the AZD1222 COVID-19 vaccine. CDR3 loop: CASSFSGGAGELFF. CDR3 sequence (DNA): TGTGCCAGCAGCTTCTCGGGGGGGGCCGGGGAGCTGTTTTTT.